What follows are 5 T cell receptor beta chains derived from one specimen sequenced in a study of vaccination and CD4 T cells after COVID-19. The Oncomine TCR Beta short-read assay was what sequenced the DNA obtained from cultured CD4+ T cells. In TCRdb, the PCR reads were re-called with MiXCR into one record per CDR3 protein. The sample lists around 10,000 distinct CDR3 sequences, 43% seen once, with 20% to 25% in the top ten. Treatment of the sample: approximately 9-day PBMC culture with coronavirus spike peptide pools or control peptides (ViraFEST assay). No antigen has been identified for these receptors. The sample taken for sequencing was CD4+ T cells from blood, cultured in vitro. These receptor sequences come from a human donor who had recovered from COVID-19.

The CDR3: CASSQLTSGAGELFF. CDR3 DNA: TGTGCCAGCAGCCAATTAACCAGCGGCGCCGGGGAGCTGTTTTTT. The chain carries TRBV14 and TRBJ2-2; maybe TRBD2 (5 bases). CDR3 length equals 15 residues. The V and J ends lost 2 bases and 6 bases respectively, with 13 bases between them. Per germline, CDR1 SGHDN and CDR2 FVKESK.

V usage is TRBV27 and J usage is TRBJ1-1, with D perhaps TRBD1 (5 bases). This CDR3 spans 16 amino acids. In germline, CDR1 is MNHEY, CDR2 SMNVEV (reference sequence). Trimming stripped 5 bases from V and 1 base from J, with 17 bases between. CDR3 coding DNA: TGTGCCAGCAGTCCCCCCTGGACACGTACGAACACTGAAGCTTTCTTT. The encoded protein is CASSPPWTRTNTEAFF.

The table lists this clonotype with a few counts. This chain uses TRBV6-1 with TRBJ2-5, with D perhaps given as TRBD1 or TRBD2 (5 bases each). Germline V CDR1 and CDR2: MNHNS, SASEGT. This CDR3 spans 16 amino acids. Trimming stripped 6 bases from V and 5 bases from J, with 22 bases between. CDR3: CASSPRDPVRGETQYF. The DNA for the CDR3 is TGTGCCAGCAGCCCGAGGGACCCTGTCCGGGGTGAGACCCAGTACTTC.

The V and J genes are TRBV4-1 and TRBJ2-3; 7 bases align to TRBD1. Germline V CDR1 and CDR2: MGHRA, YSYEKL. CDR3 length: 18 residues. The trim removed 2 bases at V and 3 bases at J, leaving 14 bases unmatched. The CDR3 here is CASSQPSEKGASTDTQYF. CDR3 DNA: TGCGCCAGCAGCCAACCCAGTGAAAAGGGGGCCTCGACAGATACGCAGTATTTT.

The rearrangement uses TRBV11-3 and TRBJ1-3; D call uncertain. Trimming removed 0 bases from V and 4 bases from J, with 13 bases in between. CDR1 is SGHNT and CDR2 is YENEEA in the germline V gene. CDR3 size: 16 residues. CDR3 DNA: TGTGCCAGCAGCTTAGAAGGAAACGTCGGGGGAAACACCATATATTTT. Encoded protein: CASSLEGNVGGNTIYF.